The rows below give T cell receptor beta chains drawn from one sample of a study of T-cell memory formation after mild COVID-19. TCRdb reprocessed the 5' RACE reads with MiXCR, giving one entry per CDR3 protein. This sample has around 420,000 distinct CDR3 sequences, with 20% to 30% found just once. The sequencing sample was made of PBMCs or a T cell subset sorted from them (not recorded which). These receptors were collected from an adult woman who had mild COVID-19 (a few samples of this study predate the infection). Cell type and time point are not known. Each CDR3 is given with its conserved first and last residue. Each record gives: D gene, clone size, J gene, V gene, CDR3 DNA, CDR3 protein. A D gene is named only where the DNA matches it firmly. Clone size is not always given. Where it is, it says once, few, many or a class for expanded clones.

d_call: TRBD1
clone_size: few
j_call: TRBJ2-7
v_call: TRBV5-1
cdr3_nt: TGCGCCAGCAGCCCGGACAGGTCTATGGGGGAGCAGTACTTC
cdr3_aa: CASSPDRSMGEQYF

d_call: .
clone_size: few
j_call: TRBJ2-7
v_call: TRBV7-9
cdr3_nt: TGTGCCAGCAGCCTAGGGCCCGGACTGGTATCCTACGAGCAGTACTTC
cdr3_aa: CASSLGPGLVSYEQYF

d_call: .
clone_size: many
j_call: TRBJ2-5
v_call: TRBV21-1
cdr3_nt: TGTGCCAGCAGTATACTGGGAGGGTGGGTCCAACAAGAGACCCAGTACTTC
cdr3_aa: CASSILGGWVQQETQYF

d_call: .
clone_size: .
j_call: TRBJ2-2
v_call: TRBV15
cdr3_nt: TGTGCCACCAGCAGAGGATTAATGCGGGACACCGGGGAGCTGTTTTTT
cdr3_aa: CATSRGLMRDTGELFF

d_call: TRBD2
clone_size: .
j_call: TRBJ2-1
v_call: TRBV9
cdr3_nt: TGTGCCAGCAGCGTAGGCGGGAGGGCCATCCCTCATGAGCAGTTCTTC
cdr3_aa: CASSVGGRAIPHEQFF

d_call: TRBD1
clone_size: .
j_call: TRBJ2-7
v_call: TRBV7-9
cdr3_nt: TGTGCCAGCAGCTACCGGGACAGGGCTTCCGAGCAGTACTTC
cdr3_aa: CASSYRDRASEQYF

d_call: .
clone_size: .
j_call: TRBJ2-5
v_call: TRBV9
cdr3_nt: TGTGCCAGCAGCGTGACTAGTTTCGGTGAGACCCAGTACTTC
cdr3_aa: CASSVTSFGETQYF

d_call: .
clone_size: .
j_call: TRBJ2-7
v_call: TRBV6-1
cdr3_nt: TGTGCCAGCAGTCCCTCGGGTACTACTCCCTACGAGCAGTACTTC
cdr3_aa: CASSPSGTTPYEQYF

d_call: .
clone_size: few
j_call: TRBJ2-7
v_call: TRBV9
cdr3_nt: TGTGCCAGCAGCGTAGGCCCAACAACCGGAGGAGCCTACGAGCAGTACTTC
cdr3_aa: CASSVGPTTGGAYEQYF

d_call: TRBD1
clone_size: .
j_call: TRBJ2-7
v_call: TRBV29-1
cdr3_nt: TGCAGCGGCGCCATTCAGGGGGCAGATTACGAGCAGTACTTC
cdr3_aa: CSGAIQGADYEQYF

d_call: .
clone_size: .
j_call: TRBJ1-2
v_call: TRBV2
cdr3_nt: TGTGCCAGCAGTGAACAGGGAAATAACTATGGCTACACCTTC
cdr3_aa: CASSEQGNNYGYTF

d_call: TRBD1
clone_size: few
j_call: TRBJ2-1
v_call: TRBV29-1
cdr3_nt: TGCAGCGTTGTGCGTCGGGACAGGGAACTAGGTGAGCAGTTCTTC
cdr3_aa: CSVVRRDRELGEQFF

d_call: .
clone_size: few
j_call: TRBJ1-4
v_call: TRBV7-8
cdr3_nt: TGTGCCAGCAGCCCTGACCTCCTTGGCGAAAAACTGTTTTTT
cdr3_aa: CASSPDLLGEKLFF

d_call: .
clone_size: .
j_call: TRBJ2-1
v_call: TRBV12-3/TRBV12-4
cdr3_nt: TGTGCCAGCAGTTCTGGGCCCCAGCAGTTCTTC
cdr3_aa: CASSSGPQQFF

d_call: .
clone_size: .
j_call: TRBJ2-7
v_call: TRBV3-1
cdr3_nt: TGTGCCAGCAGCCTCGGACGGCTAGAGCAGTACTTC
cdr3_aa: CASSLGRLEQYF

d_call: .
clone_size: once
j_call: TRBJ2-1
v_call: TRBV6-1
cdr3_nt: TGTGCCACCGGGACCCCAGCCTACAATGAGCAGTTCTTC
cdr3_aa: CATGTPAYNEQFF

d_call: .
clone_size: .
j_call: TRBJ2-3
v_call: TRBV6-2/TRBV6-3
cdr3_nt: TGTGCCAGCAGAGGGGGGGGAAAGCAGTATTTT
cdr3_aa: CASRGGGKQYF

d_call: .
clone_size: many
j_call: TRBJ2-1
v_call: TRBV5-1
cdr3_nt: TGCGCCAGCAGCTTGGCGGAGACCTACAATGAGCAGTTCTTC
cdr3_aa: CASSLAETYNEQFF

d_call: .
clone_size: .
j_call: TRBJ2-4
v_call: TRBV29-1
cdr3_nt: TGCAGCGTTGAAGATGAGTCTAGCTGGTACTTC
cdr3_aa: CSVEDESSWYF

d_call: TRBD2
clone_size: few
j_call: TRBJ2-1
v_call: TRBV20-1
cdr3_nt: TGCAGTGCTAGGTCTAGCGGGAGGGTGTGGAATGAGCAGTTCTTC
cdr3_aa: CSARSSGRVWNEQFF

d_call: .
clone_size: many
j_call: TRBJ2-5
v_call: TRBV7-6
cdr3_nt: TGTGCCAGCAGCCAGAGGACAGAAGAGACCCAGTACTTC
cdr3_aa: CASSQRTEETQYF

d_call: .
clone_size: many
j_call: TRBJ2-5
v_call: TRBV20-1
cdr3_nt: TGCAGTGCCCCGGACAGCCAAGAGACCCAGTACTTC
cdr3_aa: CSAPDSQETQYF

d_call: .
clone_size: few
j_call: TRBJ2-2
v_call: TRBV6-5
cdr3_nt: TGTGCCAGCAGTTACTCTAAGCGGAACACCGGGGAGCTGTTTTTT
cdr3_aa: CASSYSKRNTGELFF

d_call: TRBD1
clone_size: .
j_call: TRBJ2-1
v_call: TRBV24-1
cdr3_nt: TGTGCCACCAGCTCAGGAACTTGGACAGGTTACAATGAGCAGTTCTTC
cdr3_aa: CATSSGTWTGYNEQFF